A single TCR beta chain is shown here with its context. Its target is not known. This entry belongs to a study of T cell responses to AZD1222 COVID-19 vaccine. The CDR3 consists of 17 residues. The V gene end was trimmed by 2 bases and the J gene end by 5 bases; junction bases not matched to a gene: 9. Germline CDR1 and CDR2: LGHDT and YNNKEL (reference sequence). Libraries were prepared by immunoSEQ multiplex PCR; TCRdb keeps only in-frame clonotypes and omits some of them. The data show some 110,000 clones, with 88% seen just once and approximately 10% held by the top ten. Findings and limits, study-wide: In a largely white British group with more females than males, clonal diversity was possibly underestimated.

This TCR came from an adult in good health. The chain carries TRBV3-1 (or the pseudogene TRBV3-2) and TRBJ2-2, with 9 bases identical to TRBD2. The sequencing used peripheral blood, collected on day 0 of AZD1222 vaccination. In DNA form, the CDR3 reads TGTGCCAGCAGCCAATCCGTAGCGGGAGTAGATACCGGGGAGCTGTTTTTT. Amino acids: CASSQSVAGVDTGELFF.